These T cell receptor beta chains were read from a single sample in a study of CD8+CD57+ T cells in acquired aplastic anemia. In TCRdb, the reads were re-called with MiXCR into one record per CDR3 protein. The table has about 190,000 distinct CDR3 sequences, roughly 64% seen once. What was sequenced was sorted CD4+, CD8+, or CD8+CD57+ T cells (not recorded which) from PBMCs. Source of these receptors: a human donor with severe aplastic anemia or a healthy control (not recorded which). Both conserved end residues are part of each CDR3. Fields, in order: clone size, J gene, V gene, D gene, CDR3 protein, CDR3 DNA. A D gene is named only where the DNA matches it firmly. Size is omitted from some rows. Given values are once, few, many or a class for expanded clones.

size: NA; J: TRBJ2-5; V: TRBV24-1; D: TRBD1; CDR3: CATSRTGNGEQETQYF; DNA: TGTGCCACCAGTCGGACAGGGAATGGGGAGCAAGAGACCCAGTACTTC
size: NA; J: TRBJ2-5; V: TRBV7-2; D: TRBD2; CDR3: CASSSLAGGREGETQYF; DNA: TGTGCCAGCAGCTCATTAGCGGGAGGTAGGGAGGGAGAGACCCAGTACTTC
size: NA; J: TRBJ2-5; V: TRBV19; D: NA; CDR3: CASSQVMGGETQYF; DNA: TGTGCCAGTAGTCAAGTCATGGGGGGAGAGACCCAGTACTTC
size: NA; J: TRBJ1-6; V: TRBV7-3; D: NA; CDR3: CASSRPGSNSPLHF; DNA: TGTGCCAGCAGCCGCCCGGGGTCCAATTCACCCCTCCACTTT
size: many; J: TRBJ2-5; V: TRBV4-3; D: TRBD2; CDR3: CASSQVIQRGGVRETQYF; DNA: TGCGCCAGCAGCCAAGTGATCCAGCGGGGGGGAGTGAGAGAGACCCAGTACTTC
size: NA; J: TRBJ2-7; V: TRBV5-6; D: NA; CDR3: CASTRQDHYEQYF; DNA: TGTGCCAGCACTCGACAGGACCACTACGAGCAGTACTTC
size: few; J: TRBJ2-5; V: TRBV12-3/TRBV12-4; D: NA; CDR3: CASSLAEEETQYF; DNA: TGTGCCAGCAGTTTAGCCGAAGAAGAGACCCAGTACTTC
size: NA; J: TRBJ1-1; V: TRBV24-1; D: NA; CDR3: CATSDLGQAEAFF; DNA: TGTGCCACCAGTGATTTAGGCCAAGCTGAAGCTTTCTTT
size: few; J: TRBJ2-7; V: TRBV20-1; D: NA; CDR3: CSAQRPDEQYF; DNA: TGCAGTGCTCAGAGACCGGACGAGCAGTACTTC
size: NA; J: TRBJ2-5; V: TRBV13; D: TRBD1; CDR3: CASSGRGRQETQYF; DNA: TGTGCCAGCAGTGGCAGGGGGCGCCAAGAGACCCAGTACTTC
size: few; J: TRBJ2-5; V: TRBV2; D: NA; CDR3: CASQTESETQYF; DNA: TGTGCCAGCCAAACAGAATCCGAGACCCAGTACTTC
size: large; J: TRBJ2-7; V: TRBV2; D: NA; CDR3: CASLLGWEQYF; DNA: TGTGCCAGCCTACTAGGGTGGGAGCAGTACTTC
size: NA; J: TRBJ2-5; V: TRBV7-9; D: NA; CDR3: CASTYGARYQETQYF; DNA: TGTGCCAGCACCTATGGAGCTAGGTACCAAGAGACCCAGTACTTC
size: few; J: TRBJ2-1; V: TRBV13; D: NA; CDR3: CASSSGSANEQFF; DNA: TGTGCCAGCAGCTCCGGGAGCGCCAATGAGCAGTTCTTC
size: NA; J: TRBJ1-2; V: TRBV29-1; D: TRBD1; CDR3: CSVDGQGGWYGYTF; DNA: TGCAGCGTTGACGGACAGGGAGGGTGGTATGGCTACACCTTC
size: NA; J: TRBJ2-7; V: TRBV6-2/TRBV6-3; D: NA; CDR3: CASSYVPVRLTFPYEQYF; DNA: TGTGCCAGCAGTTACGTCCCCGTCCGACTTACTTTTCCCTACGAGCAGTACTTC
size: once; J: TRBJ1-2; V: TRBV7-9; D: NA; CDR3: CAGGGGYGYTF; DNA: TGTGCCGGTGGGGGCGGCTATGGCTACACCTTC
size: few; J: TRBJ2-7; V: TRBV20-1; D: TRBD2; CDR3: CSARDPAAGGTYEQYF; DNA: TGCAGTGCTAGAGACCCGGCAGCGGGAGGAACCTACGAGCAGTACTTC
size: NA; J: TRBJ2-7; V: TRBV11-1; D: NA; CDR3: CASSLWEEQYF; DNA: TGTGCCAGCAGCTTATGGGAGGAGCAGTACTTC
size: NA; J: TRBJ2-5; V: TRBV24-1; D: NA; CDR3: CATSDGTEETQYF; DNA: TGTGCCACCAGTGATGGGACCGAGGAGACCCAGTACTTC